The 3 T cell receptor beta chains given below trace back to one sample, sequenced in a study of OX40 agonist ivuxolimab in advanced cancers. Libraries were prepared by immunoSEQ multiplex PCR; TCRdb keeps only in-frame clonotypes and omits some of them. The sample yields approximately 73,000 clones, around 90% seen once. Sequenced material: CD4+ or CD8+ T cells sorted from blood, taken in a trial of the OX40 agonist ivuxolimab. Every receptor here comes from an adult with an advanced solid tumor such as melanoma, head and neck, liver or kidney cancer.

This chain connects TRBV6-5 to TRBJ1-2; no clear D gene. The CDR3 totals 12 residues. Germline CDR1 and CDR2: MNHEY and SVGAGI. With 6 bases removed from V and 5 bases from J, the gap between germline ends came to 10 bases. The CDR3 sequence: CASSPDAYGYTF. The CDR3 DNA follows: TGTGCCAGCAGCCCGGACGCGTATGGCTACACCTTC.

The chain combines TRBV5-5 with TRBJ1-2; D possibly corresponds to TRBD1 (6 bases). CDR1 SGHKS and CDR2 YYEKEE come from the germline V gene (reference sequence). Trimming took 0 bases from V and 4 from J, leaving 16 bases between them. The CDR3 consists of 16 residues. The CDR3 region is CASSLGFGGGTYGYTF. The CDR3 DNA follows: TGTGCCAGCAGCTTGGGGTTTGGAGGGGGGACCTATGGCTACACCTTC.

This clone appeared once. V is TRBV10-3 and J is TRBJ2-1; 9 bases agree with TRBD2. V dropped 8 bases and J dropped 9; count of bases not matched to a gene: 20. Germline CDR1 reads ENHRY; CDR2 reads SYGVKD. The CDR3 is made up of 17 amino acids. CDR3 DNA: TGTGCCATCTCGAGTCGCGGCGGGGGGGCCGTCCACCCTGAGCAGTTCTTC. Amino acid sequence: CAISSRGGGAVHPEQFF.